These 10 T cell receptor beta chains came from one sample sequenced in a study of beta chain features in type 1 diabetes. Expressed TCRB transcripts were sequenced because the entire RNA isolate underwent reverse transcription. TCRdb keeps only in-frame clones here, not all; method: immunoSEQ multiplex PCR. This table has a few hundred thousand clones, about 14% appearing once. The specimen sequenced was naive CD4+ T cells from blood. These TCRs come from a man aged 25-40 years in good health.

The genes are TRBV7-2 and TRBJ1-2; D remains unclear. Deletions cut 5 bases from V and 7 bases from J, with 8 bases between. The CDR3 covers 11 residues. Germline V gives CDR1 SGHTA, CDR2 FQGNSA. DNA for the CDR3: TGTGCCAGCAGCCTGAAGGGTGGCTACACCTTC. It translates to CASSLKGGYTF.

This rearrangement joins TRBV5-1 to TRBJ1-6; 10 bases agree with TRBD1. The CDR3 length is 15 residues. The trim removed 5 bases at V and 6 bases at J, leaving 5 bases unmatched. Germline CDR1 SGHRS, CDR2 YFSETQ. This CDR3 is CASRGQGRSNSPLHF. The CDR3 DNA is TGCGCCAGCAGGGGACAGGGGCGATCTAATTCACCCCTCCACTTT.

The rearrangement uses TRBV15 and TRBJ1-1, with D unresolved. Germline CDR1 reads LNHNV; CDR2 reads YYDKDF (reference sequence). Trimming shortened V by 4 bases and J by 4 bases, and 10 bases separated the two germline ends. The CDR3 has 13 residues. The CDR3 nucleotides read TGTGCCACCAGCACCCCCCGGGGCACTGAAGCTTTCTTT. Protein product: CATSTPRGTEAFF.

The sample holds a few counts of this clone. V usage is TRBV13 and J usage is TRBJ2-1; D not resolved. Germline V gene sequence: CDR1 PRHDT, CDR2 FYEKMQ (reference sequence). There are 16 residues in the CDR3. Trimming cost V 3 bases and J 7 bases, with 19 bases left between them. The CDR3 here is CASSLTARARLNEQFF. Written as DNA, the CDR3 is TGTGCCAGCAGCTTGACCGCCCGTGCAAGACTTAATGAGCAGTTCTTC.

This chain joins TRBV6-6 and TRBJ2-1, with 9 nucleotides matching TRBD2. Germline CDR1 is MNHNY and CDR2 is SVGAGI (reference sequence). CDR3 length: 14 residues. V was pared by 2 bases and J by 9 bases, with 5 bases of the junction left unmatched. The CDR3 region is CASSYGGAGGEQFF. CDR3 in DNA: TGTGCCAGCAGTTACGGTGGAGCGGGAGGTGAGCAGTTCTTC.

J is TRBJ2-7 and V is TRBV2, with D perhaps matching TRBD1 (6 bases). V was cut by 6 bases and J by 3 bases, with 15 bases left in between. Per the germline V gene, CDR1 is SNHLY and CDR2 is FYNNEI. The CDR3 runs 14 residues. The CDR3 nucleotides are TGTGCCAGCAGCCCTCCGACAGGCTACTACGAGCAGTACGTC. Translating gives CASSPPTGYYEQYV.

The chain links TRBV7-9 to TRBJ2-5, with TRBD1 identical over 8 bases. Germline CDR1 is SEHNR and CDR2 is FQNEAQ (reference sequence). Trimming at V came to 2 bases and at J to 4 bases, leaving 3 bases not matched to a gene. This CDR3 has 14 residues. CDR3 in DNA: TGTGCCAGCAGCTTAAGCGACAGGGGAGAGACCCAGTACTTC. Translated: CASSLSDRGETQYF. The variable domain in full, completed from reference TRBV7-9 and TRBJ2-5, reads DTGVSQNPRHKITKRGQNVTFRCDPISEHNRLYWYRQTLGQGPEFLTYFQNEAQLEKSRLLSDRFSAERPKGSFSTLEIQRTEQGDSAMYLCASSLSDRGETQYFGPGTRLLVL.

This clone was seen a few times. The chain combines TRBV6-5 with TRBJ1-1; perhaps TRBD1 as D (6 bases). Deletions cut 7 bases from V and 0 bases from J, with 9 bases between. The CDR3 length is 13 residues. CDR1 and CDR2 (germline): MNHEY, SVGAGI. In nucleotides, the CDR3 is TGTGCCAGCACCCGGACAGTGAACACTGAAGCTTTCTTT. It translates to CASTRTVNTEAFF.

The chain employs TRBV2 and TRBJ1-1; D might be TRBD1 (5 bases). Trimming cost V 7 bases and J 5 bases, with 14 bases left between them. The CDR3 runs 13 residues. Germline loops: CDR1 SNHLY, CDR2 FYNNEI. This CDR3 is CASKSMGETEAFF. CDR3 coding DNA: TGTGCCAGCAAAAGTATGGGGGAAACTGAAGCTTTCTTT.

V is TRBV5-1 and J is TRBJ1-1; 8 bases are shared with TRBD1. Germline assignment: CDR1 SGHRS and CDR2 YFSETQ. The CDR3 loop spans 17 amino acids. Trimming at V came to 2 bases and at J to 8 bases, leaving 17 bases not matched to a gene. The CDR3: CASSFGGTGMFASEAFF. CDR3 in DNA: TGCGCCAGCAGCTTTGGAGGGACAGGTATGTTCGCATCAGAAGCTTTCTTT.